The source of this T cell receptor beta chain is a study of shared clonotypes between healthy human individuals. Findings and caveats of the study: The donor pool, a small one, limited the genetic and exposure-history diversity represented.

The naive CD8 population came from CD45RO-negative cells selected for CCR7, without terminally differentiated effector memory CD45RA+ cells. V shed 3 bases and J 4 bases; nucleotides not matched to a gene: 9. From germline, CDR1 is MDHEN and CDR2 SYDVKM. This CDR3 is built from 16 residues. Sequencing used immunoSEQ multiplex PCR; TCRdb keeps in-frame clones, though not all of them. The sample records hundreds of thousands of clones, roughly 95% being singletons. Details on this clone: Its antigen is as yet unknown.

V is TRBV28 and J is TRBJ2-3; 8 nucleotides match TRBD2. The TCR originated in a woman under 40 in good health. The sample comprised naive CD8+ T cells sorted from blood. This chain's CDR3 is CASSFIAGTRPDTQYF. In nucleotides, the CDR3 is TGTGCCAGCAGTTTTATCGCCGGGACTAGACCAGATACGCAGTATTTT. Variable domain in full (rest from reference TRBV28 and TRBJ2-3): DVKVTQSSRYLVKRTGEKVFLECVQDMDHENMFWYRQDPGLGLRLIYFSYDVKMKEKGDIPEGYSVSREKKERFSLILESASTNQTSMYLCASSFIAGTRPDTQYFGPGTRLTVL.